The subject of this entry is one T cell receptor beta chain. Its specificity is unknown. The ends lost 5 bases at V and 7 bases at J; junction bases unmatched: 6. The CDR3 loop spans 14 amino acids. CDR1 is SEHNR and CDR2 is FQNEAQ in the germline V gene (reference sequence). Measured with immunoSEQ multiplex PCR; TCRdb has only the in-frame clones, and not every one. The sample lists fewer than 85,000 clones; roughly 86% were seen once. Patients were ineligible given autoimmune disease history or systemic immunosuppression. The data originate from a study of OX40 agonist ivuxolimab in advanced cancers. Whole-study context: Of the participants, more than 35% had some prior anti-PD-1, anti-PD-L1 or anti-CTLA-4 therapy, which was allowed.

Findings of the study overall: Dosing at 0.1 to 3.0 mg/kg was accompanied by clonal expansion of CD4+ and CD8+ blood T cells by week 6.

The source is an adult with an advanced solid tumor such as melanoma, head and neck, liver or kidney cancer. The chain recombines TRBV7-9 with TRBJ2-2, with 8 nucleotides matching TRBD2. Sequenced material: CD4+ or CD8+ T cells sorted from blood, taken in a trial of the OX40 agonist ivuxolimab. CDR3 nucleotides: TGTGCCAGCAGCCCGGGACTAGGAGACGGGGAGCTGTTTTTT. Amino acid sequence: CASSPGLGDGELFF.